The table lists the clone carrying this T cell receptor beta chain with many counts. Antigen specificity is unknown. Assay: immunoSEQ multiplex PCR; the TCRdb copy retains only in-frame clones and omits some. The sample counts 1,500 to 2,000 clones, none seen once; the ten largest own 13% to 15%. This sample is drawn from a study of T cells after posttransplantation cyclophosphamide. Study-level results: Blood and skin or GI T cell repertoires showed limited TRB overlap. Later post-transplant blood repertoires were often dominated by donor CD8+ memory clones. TRB clonality was highly associated with recipient CMV seropositivity and reactivation.

Treatment was busulfan-fludarabine conditioning, a marrow graft, and cyclophosphamide on days +3 and +4. V was clipped by 6 bases and J by 3 bases, with 11 bases between them. Germline CDR1 and CDR2: MNHEY and SVGAGI. CDR3 length: 13 amino acids. The sample in question was PBMCs, obtained 32 days after allogeneic stem cell transplant with posttransplant cyclophosphamide. This sequence originates from a female patient in her thirties or forties who received an allogeneic stem cell transplant from a related donor, was CMV-positive, and had no GVHD. Part of the T cell pool may stem from the graft donor. The gene calls are TRBV6-5 and TRBJ1-2; D gene unclear. The CDR3 is CASSLGFYYGYTF. The CDR3 DNA sequence: TGTGCCAGCAGCCTCGGGTTCTACTATGGCTACACCTTC.